These 27 T cell receptor beta chains were all obtained from the same sample, sequenced in a study of STAT5B mutations in CD4+ large granular lymphocyte leukemia. TCRdb keeps only in-frame clones here, not all; method: immunoSEQ multiplex PCR. The data contain over 25,000 clones, around four fifths of them singletons. Sequences were obtained from CD4+ T cells from blood buffy coats. These receptors came from a human donor in good health.

The J gene is TRBJ1-1, the V gene TRBV10-1; a weak D match, TRBD1 (6 bases). The germline V gene has CDR1 WNHNN and CDR2 SYGVQD (reference sequence). Trimming removed 6 bases at V and 12 bases at J, with 20 bases between. The CDR3 contains 13 residues. In DNA form, the CDR3 reads TGCGCCAGCAGCCCTCAAATAACAGGGATACCTTTCTTT. Translated, it gives CASSPQITGIPFF.

The V and J genes are TRBV5-6 and TRBJ2-3; D gene uncertain. The CDR3 spans 12 residues. V lost 0 bases and J 6 bases, leaving 5 bases between the germline ends. Germline V lookup: CDR1 SGHDT, CDR2 YYEEEE. Here the CDR3 reads CASSLVQDTQYF. The CDR3 DNA reads as TGTGCCAGCAGCTTGGTTCAGGATACGCAGTATTTT.

The table lists this clone with a count of one. The rearrangement joins TRBV5-1 to TRBJ2-2; D perhaps matches TRBD1 (5 bases). The CDR3 loop spans 14 amino acids. Germline values: CDR1 SGHRS, CDR2 YFSETQ. V lost 7 bases to trimming and J lost 3 bases, with 13 bases between them. CDR3 sequence reads: CASGTGLDTGELFF. The CDR3 DNA sequence: TGCGCCAGCGGAACAGGATTGGACACCGGGGAGCTGTTTTTT.

This clone came up a few times. V gene TRBV28 combines with J gene TRBJ2-3; D gene unclear. Deletions cut 6 bases from V and 4 bases from J, with 8 bases between. The CDR3 spans 12 residues. The germline gives CDR1 MDHEN, CDR2 SYDVKM. The CDR3 DNA reads TGTGCCAGCAGAGAGGCGTCAGATACGCAGTATTTT. Translation: CASREASDTQYF.

The genes are TRBV2 and TRBJ2-2; D unclear. In germline, CDR1 is SNHLY, CDR2 FYNNEI. This CDR3 spans 15 amino acids. The ends were cut back, 1 base at V and 4 bases at J, with 10 bases in the middle. The CDR3 region has the DNA TGTGCCAGCAGTGAAGAGGTTGGGCCCACCGGGGAGCTGTTTTTT. This translates into CASSEEVGPTGELFF.

In nucleotides, the CDR3 is TGTGCCAGCAGGGGGGGCGGGTGGAACACTGAAGCTTTCTTT. Translation: CASRGGGWNTEAFF. V and J are TRBV28 and TRBJ1-1, with D possibly matching TRBD1 (6 bases). The ends were cut back, 6 bases at V and 1 base at J, with 12 bases in the middle. This CDR3 contains 14 residues. Germline loops: CDR1 MDHEN, CDR2 SYDVKM. Full variable domain (missing parts from reference TRBV28 and TRBJ1-1): DVKVTQSSRYLVKRTGEKVFLECVQDMDHENMFWYRQDPGLGLRLIYFSYDVKMKEKGDIPEGYSVSREKKERFSLILESASTNQTSMYLCASRGGGWNTEAFFGQGTRLTVV.

The chain recombines TRBV14 with TRBJ1-2; weak D call: TRBD1 (5 bases). This CDR3 has 15 amino acids. Trimming removed 5 bases from V and 0 bases from J, with 13 bases in between. Looked up from germline, CDR1 is SGHDN and CDR2 is FVKESK. This CDR3 reads CASSLGPNSNYGYTF. In DNA, the CDR3 is TGTGCCAGCAGCTTGGGACCGAACTCTAACTATGGCTACACCTTC.

This chain connects TRBV5-4 to TRBJ2-1; 7 bases align to TRBD2. V lost 7 bases and J lost 4; bases outside the gene matches: 5. Looked up from germline, CDR1 is SGHNT and CDR2 is YYREEE (reference sequence). The CDR3 has 13 residues. CDR3 nucleotides: TGTGCCAGCGGCGGGACTAAATACAATGAGCAGTTCTTC. Protein product: CASGGTKYNEQFF.

This clone is labeled as medium-sized (0.01 to 0.1%). The rearrangement joins TRBV4-1 to TRBJ1-5; D not resolved. Germline-derived CDR1 and CDR2 are MGHRA and YSYEKL. This CDR3 region has 17 residues. V was pared by 1 base and J by 1 base, with 14 bases between. CDR3 DNA sequence: TGCGCCAGCAGCCAAGCGTATGGAGGCAGGAGCAATCAGCCCCAGCATTTT. Translation: CASSQAYGGRSNQPQHF.

The DNA of the CDR3 is TGCGCCAGCAGCTTGGACGAGCGGGGCTACGAGCAGTACTTC. It codes for CASSLDERGYEQYF. The chain has TRBV5-1 and TRBJ2-7, with 7 nucleotides matching TRBD2. The trim removed 0 bases at V and 3 bases at J, leaving 3 bases unmatched. CDR1 and CDR2 (germline): SGHRS, YFSETQ. The CDR3 contains 14 residues.

This chain links TRBV5-1 with TRBJ2-6, with TRBD1 matching over 8 bases. V was pared by 1 base and J by 2 bases, with 11 bases of the junction left unmatched. CDR3 length equals 19 residues. Per germline, CDR1 SGHRS and CDR2 YFSETQ. In DNA, the CDR3 is TGCGCCAGCAGCTTGTCGGGTGGGCAGGGGGCCCCTGGGGCCAACGTCCTGACTTTC. Amino acid sequence: CASSLSGGQGAPGANVLTF.

The V call is TRBV6-5, the J call TRBJ1-3; tentative D call: TRBD1 (5 bases). Trimming pared 4 bases from V and 0 bases from J, leaving 7 bases between. The CDR3 consists of 14 residues. Germline V gene data show CDR1 as MNHEY and CDR2 as SVGAGI. Written as DNA, the CDR3 is TGTGCCAGCAGTTCAGGGAGCTCTGGAAACACCATATATTTT. It translates to CASSSGSSGNTIYF.

The genes are TRBV28 and TRBJ2-7; D possibly corresponds to TRBD1 (6 bases). With 2 bases removed from V and 6 bases from J, the gap between germline ends came to 14 bases. This CDR3 region has 14 residues. Germline assignment: CDR1 MDHEN and CDR2 SYDVKM. CDR3 sequence: CASSLIIPRGEQYF. CDR3 DNA sequence: TGTGCCAGCAGTTTAATAATTCCCAGGGGCGAGCAGTACTTC.

The chain employs TRBV19 and TRBJ2-6; 8 bases line up with TRBD2. V lost 3 bases, J lost 2 bases, and 6 bases stayed unmatched. The CDR3 contains 17 residues. CDR1 LNHDA and CDR2 SQIVND come from the germline V gene (reference sequence). The CDR3 region has the DNA TGTGCCAGTAGTATCATCGATAGCGGGACTGGGGCCAACGTCCTGACTTTC. This codes for CASSIIDSGTGANVLTF.

V is TRBV10-3 and J is TRBJ1-5; D is ambiguous. CDR3 length: 13 amino acids. V lost 8 bases to trimming and J lost 2 bases, with 10 bases between them. From germline, CDR1 is ENHRY and CDR2 SYGVKD. The CDR3 protein is CAIAHGGNQPQHF. In DNA form, the CDR3 reads TGTGCCATCGCCCACGGGGGCAATCAGCCCCAGCATTTT.

The chain uses TRBV5-1 and TRBJ2-7; possible D gene TRBD1, 5 bases. Germline V gene data show CDR1 as SGHRS and CDR2 as YFSETQ. V dropped 4 bases and J dropped 2 bases, with 13 bases sitting between them. The CDR3 spans 14 residues. The CDR3 loop reads CASSDRQLAYEQYF. Here the CDR3 DNA reads TGCGCCAGCAGCGACCGACAGCTCGCCTACGAGCAGTACTTC.

The chain uses TRBV28 and TRBJ1-4; D is unclear. This CDR3 has 15 residues. Germline V CDR1 and CDR2: MDHEN, SYDVKM. Trimming removed 4 bases from V and 0 bases from J, with 9 bases in between. CDR3 coding DNA: TGTGCCAGCAGTTCAACAGTCCCAACTAATGAAAAACTGTTTTTT. It encodes CASSSTVPTNEKLFF.

This chain connects TRBV5-1 to TRBJ2-7, with D unclear. Germline V gives CDR1 SGHRS, CDR2 YFSETQ. V was pared by 0 bases and J by 2 bases, with 9 bases between. The length of the CDR3 is 14 residues. The CDR3 DNA follows: TGCGCCAGCAGCTTGGAGGCAGGCCCCTACGAGCAGTACTTC. It codes for CASSLEAGPYEQYF. Combining the CDR3 with reference TRBV5-1 and TRBJ2-7 gives the whole variable domain KAGVTQTPRYLIKTRGQQVTLSCSPISGHRSVSWYQQTPGQGLQFLFEYFSETQRNKGNFPGRFSGRQFSNSRSEMNVSTLELGDSALYLCASSLEAGPYEQYFGPGTRLTVT.

The CDR3 region is CASSLRPLAGSGNEQFF. CDR3 DNA: TGTGCCAGCAGCCTAAGACCCTTAGCGGGTTCGGGGAATGAGCAGTTCTTC. V gene TRBV4-2 combines with J gene TRBJ2-1; 7 bases agree with TRBD2. The length of the CDR3 is 17 residues. The germline V gene encodes CDR1 LGHNA and CDR2 YNFKEQ. Trimming at V came to 4 bases and at J to 7 bases, leaving 16 bases not matched to a gene.

The gene calls are TRBV5-1 and TRBJ2-6; TRBD1 matches 10 bases. Germline CDR1 and CDR2: SGHRS and YFSETQ. After removal of 7 bases from V and 1 base from J, the junction contained 8 bases not matched to a gene. The CDR3 length is 17 residues. The CDR3 sequence: CASRIGTGASGANVLTF. Here the CDR3 DNA reads TGCGCCAGCCGAATTGGGACAGGGGCTTCTGGGGCCAACGTCCTGACTTTC.

This clone was counted once. The chain employs TRBV28 and TRBJ2-3; 11 bases line up with TRBD1. The germline CDR1 and CDR2 sequences are MDHEN and SYDVKM. The CDR3 spans 14 residues. The V gene end was trimmed by 4 bases and the J gene end by 6 bases; junction bases not matched to a gene: 3. CDR3 region: CASSSDRGPDTQYF. For the CDR3, the DNA is TGTGCCAGCAGTTCGGACAGGGGGCCTGATACGCAGTATTTT.

This sequence joins TRBV10-3 and TRBJ2-4; D ambiguous. Germline V CDR1 and CDR2: ENHRY, SYGVKD. Trimming removed 2 bases at V and 13 bases at J, with 18 bases between. CDR3 length: 14 amino acids. The CDR3 loop is CAISETPSGPRQYF. CDR3 DNA sequence: TGTGCCATCAGTGAGACCCCTAGTGGGCCTAGGCAGTACTTC.

The chain links TRBV7-6 to TRBJ2-1; possible D gene TRBD2, 5 bases. This CDR3 comprises 16 residues. V dropped 5 bases and J dropped 0 bases, with 14 bases sitting between them. From germline, CDR1 is SGHVS and CDR2 FNYEAQ. DNA for the CDR3: TGTGCCAGCAGCCTCTTTCGGGGTAGCTCCTACAATGAGCAGTTCTTC. Translated, it gives CASSLFRGSSYNEQFF.

A single count supports this clone. The chain carries TRBV2 and TRBJ2-5; perhaps D is TRBD1 or TRBD2 (6 bases each). V was trimmed by 6 bases and J by 11 bases, leaving 22 bases between them. The germline gives CDR1 SNHLY, CDR2 FYNNEI. The CDR3 has 14 residues. CDR3 DNA: TGTGCCAGCAGCTCCGCCGGAGGGGGGATACAGCAGTACTTC. Its translation: CASSSAGGGIQQYF.

The rearrangement links TRBV7-2 to TRBJ2-1; 9 bases are a match to TRBD1. Germline V gives CDR1 SGHTA, CDR2 FQGNSA. The V and J ends lost 5 bases and 8 bases, in that order; junction bases with no gene match: 10. This CDR3 spans 15 amino acids. The CDR3 loop reads CASSPTGGVFHEQFF. The CDR3 bases are TGTGCCAGCAGCCCTACAGGGGGCGTTTTCCATGAGCAGTTCTTC. Supplemented by reference TRBV7-2 and TRBJ2-1, the full variable domain reads GAGVSQSPSNKVTEKGKDVELRCDPISGHTALYWYRQSLGQGLEFLIYFQGNSAPDKSGLPSDRFSAERTGGSVSTLTIQRTQQEDSAVYLCASSPTGGVFHEQFFGPGTRLTVL.

This chain joins TRBV5-1 and TRBJ2-7, with TRBD2 identical over 8 bases. This CDR3 is built from 13 residues. The germline V gene has CDR1 SGHRS and CDR2 YFSETQ. V was clipped by 3 bases and J by 6 bases; unmatched bases: 5. DNA of the CDR3: TGCGCCAGCAGCTCCCCGGGGGGGAGCGAGCAGTACTTC. This codes for CASSSPGGSEQYF. The whole variable domain, filled in from reference TRBV5-1 and TRBJ2-7, reads KAGVTQTPRYLIKTRGQQVTLSCSPISGHRSVSWYQQTPGQGLQFLFEYFSETQRNKGNFPGRFSGRQFSNSRSEMNVSTLELGDSALYLCASSSPGGSEQYFGPGTRLTVT.

This chain uses TRBV28 with TRBJ2-5; TRBD2 matches 9 bases. The V segment lost 3 bases and the J segment 1 base; nucleotides outside the gene matches: 3. This CDR3 region has 15 residues. Per germline, CDR1 MDHEN and CDR2 SYDVKM. The CDR3 region has the DNA TGTGCCAGCAGTTTTCCGGGACTAGCCCAAGAGACCCAGTACTTC. It is translated as CASSFPGLAQETQYF.